The T cell receptor (beta chain) described here comes from a study of cytomegalovirus exposure and HLA in healthy donors. Overall study results and limits: As a later analysis showed, several of the most significant clusters appeared to be linked to common viral pathogens. Testing in vitro showed a few CMV-associated chains specific for CMV antigens.

For this clone: The antigen is undetermined.

PCR was performed using 60 Vbeta and 13 Jbeta primers. Study processing details: Roughly 10 million shared chains were among some 80 million unique TCR beta chains counted in a later analysis. Profiled with immunoSEQ multiplex PCR; TCRdb holds only in-frame clones, not every one. V, J and clone size are those of that table, while D and trimming were read from the DNA. Altogether 120,000 or so clones are present, 65% to 75% being singletons, with the ten largest covering 3% to 4.5%. V shed 7 bases, J shed 4 bases, and the junction held 13 bases outside the gene matches. The CDR3 loop spans 17 amino acids. Germline V gene data show CDR1 as SGHTA and CDR2 as FQGNSA.

This TCR derives from a man aged 35 to 55 in good health and CMV-seropositive. V is TRBV7-2 and J is TRBJ2-2; 9 nucleotides agree with TRBD2. Sequencing was carried out using PBMCs. The CDR3 is CASTLGGSGRFTGELFF. The CDR3 nucleotides are TGTGCCAGCACCCTCGGAGGTAGCGGGAGATTCACCGGGGAGCTGTTTTTT. The full variable domain, its missing parts supplied by reference TRBV7-2 and TRBJ2-2, is GAGVSQSPSNKVTEKGKDVELRCDPISGHTALYWYRQSLGQGLEFLIYFQGNSAPDKSGLPSDRFSAERTGGSVSTLTIQRTQQEDSAVYLCASTLGGSGRFTGELFFGEGSRLTVL.